These 16 T cell receptor beta chains came from one sample sequenced in a study of cytomegalovirus exposure and HLA in healthy donors. The study ran its PCR with 60 Vbeta and 13 Jbeta primers. TCRdb's table, derived via immunoSEQ multiplex PCR, lists solely in-frame clones and lacks some. The profile shows over 100,000 clones, 79% of them singletons. Sequenced: PBMCs. All receptors derive from a woman in her late teens or twenties in good health and CMV-seropositive.

This chain connects TRBV2 to TRBJ1-5; D possibly corresponds to TRBD1 (5 bases). V was pared by 1 base and J by 7 bases, with 11 bases between. Germline CDR1 is SNHLY and CDR2 is FYNNEI. This CDR3 has 14 residues. CDR3 DNA sequence: TGTGCCAGCAGTGAAGGGTGGACAAGCCAGCCCCAGCATTTT. Encoded protein: CASSEGWTSQPQHF.

The genes are TRBV5-1 and TRBJ2-3, with 7 bases lining up with TRBD1. With V trimmed by 4 bases and J by 4 bases, 9 bases remained unmatched. CDR1 is SGHRS, CDR2 YFSETQ, per germline. CDR3 length: 15 residues. The CDR3 spells CASSRTLGGSDTQYF. The CDR3 DNA follows: TGCGCCAGCAGCAGGACGTTAGGGGGCTCAGATACGCAGTATTTT.

The gene calls are TRBV28 and TRBJ2-7; 14 bases are a match to TRBD2. V shed 4 bases, J shed 3 bases, and the junction held 5 bases outside the gene matches. Germline CDR1 and CDR2: MDHEN and SYDVKM. The CDR3 consists of 16 residues. The DNA for the CDR3 is TGTGCCAGCAGTTCCGGACTAGCGGGAGGTTACTACGAGCAGTACTTC. Translation: CASSSGLAGGYYEQYF.

The CDR3 DNA reads TGTGCCAGCAGACAGGGGGGGAATCAGCCCCAGCATTTT. Residues: CASRQGGNQPQHF. The genes are TRBV11-2 and TRBJ1-5; 8 nucleotides line up with TRBD1. V dropped 6 bases and J dropped 4; count of bases not matched to a gene: 2. This CDR3 contains 13 residues. In germline, CDR1 is SGHAT, CDR2 FQNNGV.

The chain couples TRBV7-9 to TRBJ1-2, with D perhaps TRBD1 (5 bases). The germline gives CDR1 SEHNR, CDR2 FQNEAQ (reference sequence). This CDR3 is 15 amino acids long. V was pared by 3 bases and J by 8 bases, with 19 bases between. DNA for the CDR3: TGTGCCAGCAGCTTCTCATTGGGGGGTTCTAGGGGCTACACCTTC. Amino acid sequence: CASSFSLGGSRGYTF. The full variable domain, with the rest looked up from reference TRBV7-9 and TRBJ1-2, is DTGVSQNPRHKITKRGQNVTFRCDPISEHNRLYWYRQTLGQGPEFLTYFQNEAQLEKSRLLSDRFSAERPKGSFSTLEIQRTEQGDSAMYLCASSFSLGGSRGYTFGSGTRLTVV.

V usage is TRBV9 and J usage is TRBJ2-3, with a weak D call TRBD1 (5 bases). Per germline, CDR1 SGDLS and CDR2 YYNGEE. Trimming pared 0 bases from V and 0 bases from J, leaving 11 bases between. The CDR3 has 16 residues. CDR3 loop: CASSVADSHSTDTQYF. The CDR3 DNA reads TGTGCCAGCAGCGTAGCTGACAGTCATAGCACAGATACGCAGTATTTT.

The chain employs TRBV6-1 and TRBJ1-6; D is unclear. V gave up 6 bases and J gave up 6 bases, with 15 bases separating them. Germline V CDR1 and CDR2: MNHNS, SASEGT. CDR3 length equals 15 residues. CDR3 coding DNA: TGTGCCAGCAGACCAGCGGGGAGTTTTAATTCACCCCTCCACTTT. Its translation is CASRPAGSFNSPLHF.

The chain has TRBV7-2 and TRBJ2-7; no clear D. CDR3 length equals 14 residues. Germline assignment: CDR1 SGHTA and CDR2 FQGNSA. The V gene lost 5 bases and the J gene lost 4 bases, with 15 bases spanning the gap. In DNA, the CDR3 is TGTGCCAGCAGCCCCGACGGTTACGGGTACGAGCAGTACTTC. This gives the protein CASSPDGYGYEQYF.

CDR3 in amino acids: CASSEALRGFGGYTF. The DNA of the CDR3 is TGTGCCAGCAGTGAAGCGCTCCGAGGATTTGGAGGCTACACCTTC. V usage is TRBV2 and J usage is TRBJ1-2; no clear D. V was clipped by 0 bases and J by 8 bases, with 16 bases between them. The CDR3 is 15 amino acids. Germline V CDR1 and CDR2: SNHLY, FYNNEI.

This chain uses TRBV2 with TRBJ2-1, with 11 bases identical to TRBD2. The CDR3 is made up of 15 amino acids. Germline V gives CDR1 SNHLY, CDR2 FYNNEI. V lost 5 bases to trimming and J lost 4 bases; unmatched junction nucleotides: 4. The CDR3 DNA reads as TGTGCCAGCAGTCTTGGGACTAGCGGTTACAATGAGCAGTTCTTC. Amino acids: CASSLGTSGYNEQFF. The full variable domain, completed using reference TRBV2 and TRBJ2-1, is EPEVTQTPSHQVTQMGQEVILRCVPISNHLYFYWYRQILGQKVEFLVSFYNNEISEKSEIFDDQFSVERPDGSNFTLKIRSTKLEDSAMYFCASSLGTSGYNEQFFGPGTRLTVL.

The rearrangement uses TRBV6-5 and TRBJ1-4; TRBD1 aligns across 10 bases. Losses at the gene ends were 0 bases for V and 10 bases for J; bases not matched to a gene: 5. The germline V gene encodes CDR1 MNHEY and CDR2 SVGAGI. The CDR3 spans 15 residues. CDR3 in amino acids: CASSYSGQGTAKLFF. The CDR3 bases are TGTGCCAGCAGTTACTCGGGACAGGGGACTGCAAAACTGTTTTTT.

V and J are TRBV28 and TRBJ1-1; TRBD1 agrees at 11 bases. The V gene's germline CDR1 is MDHEN and CDR2 SYDVKM. The CDR3 has 18 residues. J was trimmed by 0 bases and V by 5 bases; bases with no gene match: 11. CDR3 nucleotide sequence: TGTGCCAGCAGTCCCCTGGACAGGGGGCGAGGCATGAACACTGAAGCTTTCTTT. As protein: CASSPLDRGRGMNTEAFF.

V usage is TRBV18 and J usage is TRBJ1-1, with TRBD1 identical over 8 bases. The germline CDR1 and CDR2 sequences are KGHSH and LQKENI. J was trimmed by 1 base and V by 2 bases; bases with no gene match: 12. The CDR3 covers 18 residues. The CDR3 nucleotides read TGTGCCAGCTCACCAGCGGGACAGGAGGTCATACAGAACACTGAAGCTTTCTTT. It encodes CASSPAGQEVIQNTEAFF. Complete variable domain (other parts from reference TRBV18 and TRBJ1-1): NAGVMQNPRHLVRRRGQEARLRCSPMKGHSHVYWYRQLPEEGLKFMVYLQKENIIDESGMPKERFSAEFPKEGPSILRIQQVVRGDSAAYFCASSPAGQEVIQNTEAFFGQGTRLTVV.

The chain combines TRBV18 with TRBJ2-5, with 7 nucleotides matching TRBD2. This CDR3 spans 15 amino acids. V shed 1 base and J 2 bases; nucleotides not matched to a gene: 4. CDR1 is KGHSH, CDR2 LQKENI, per germline. CDR3 in amino acids: CASSPRTSAQETQYF. The CDR3 DNA follows: TGTGCCAGCTCACCACGAACTAGCGCACAAGAGACCCAGTACTTC.

V is TRBV14 and J is TRBJ2-7; possibly TRBD2 for D (6 bases). V lost 1 base and J lost 6, with 13 bases in between. Germline V CDR1 and CDR2: SGHDN, FVKESK. The CDR3 runs to 14 residues. The CDR3 is CASSQVREWSEQYF. CDR3 DNA: TGTGCCAGCAGCCAAGTACGGGAGTGGTCCGAGCAGTACTTC.

The chain is built from TRBV19 and TRBJ2-7; no reliable D call. The CDR3 has 12 amino acids. Deletions cut 5 bases from V and 0 bases from J, with 5 bases between. Germline V lookup: CDR1 LNHDA, CDR2 SQIVND (reference sequence). CDR3 residues: CASSHSSYEQYF. In DNA form, the CDR3 reads TGTGCCAGTAGTCACAGCTCCTACGAGCAGTACTTC.